This TCR beta chain was recorded in a study of blood T cell repertoires in COVID-19. For the study at large: Samples taken during acute and convalescent COVID-19 were collected in the United States, Italy and Spain.

Authors' methods: Estimates of nucleated cell counts were drawn from the amplification of reference gene primers. The method was immunoSEQ multiplex PCR; TCRdb's version includes in-frame clones alone and lacks a portion of them. V and J calls and clone size come straight from that table; D and trimming were deduced from the DNA. In the table there are under 250,000 clones, approximately 88% of which are singletons. From germline, CDR1 is LGHDT and CDR2 YNNKEL (reference sequence). The CDR3 loop spans 15 amino acids. J was trimmed by 5 bases and V by 0 bases; bases with no gene match: 6. Exposed study participants had met a COVID-19 case within 2 weeks before entry.

The sequence was obtained from a woman in her 30s who had been exposed to COVID-19. The specimen was PBMCs or T cells enriched from blood (not recorded which). The chain joins TRBV3-1 (or the pseudogene TRBV3-2) to TRBJ2-5, with 7 bases lining up with TRBD2. CDR3 DNA: TGTGCCAGCAGCCAAGAGGGGGGGAGGGCTGAGACCCAGTACTTC. Protein product: CASSQEGGRAETQYF.